This T cell receptor beta chain was found in a study of blood T cell repertoires in COVID-19. Overall study: Samples came from the United States, Italy and Spain, spanning acute and convalescent COVID-19. Sample material is recorded as cDNA or gDNA derived from T cells, B-cell-depleted T cells, or PBMCs.

TCRdb's table, derived via immunoSEQ multiplex PCR, lists solely in-frame clones and lacks some. Among roughly 70,000 clones listed, 75% to 95% were seen once. V gave up 6 bases and J gave up 2 bases, with 11 bases separating them. CDR3 size: 13 residues. Germline V lookup: CDR1 SQVTM, CDR2 ANQGSEA. The sequenced sample consisted of peripheral blood. The source of this sequence is a woman in her sixties or seventies with active COVID-19. This chain links TRBV29-1 with TRBJ2-1, with D perhaps TRBD2 (6 bases). CDR3 nucleotides: TGCAGCGTGGGACTGAGAGCCTACAATGAGCAGTTCTTC. Its protein is CSVGLRAYNEQFF.